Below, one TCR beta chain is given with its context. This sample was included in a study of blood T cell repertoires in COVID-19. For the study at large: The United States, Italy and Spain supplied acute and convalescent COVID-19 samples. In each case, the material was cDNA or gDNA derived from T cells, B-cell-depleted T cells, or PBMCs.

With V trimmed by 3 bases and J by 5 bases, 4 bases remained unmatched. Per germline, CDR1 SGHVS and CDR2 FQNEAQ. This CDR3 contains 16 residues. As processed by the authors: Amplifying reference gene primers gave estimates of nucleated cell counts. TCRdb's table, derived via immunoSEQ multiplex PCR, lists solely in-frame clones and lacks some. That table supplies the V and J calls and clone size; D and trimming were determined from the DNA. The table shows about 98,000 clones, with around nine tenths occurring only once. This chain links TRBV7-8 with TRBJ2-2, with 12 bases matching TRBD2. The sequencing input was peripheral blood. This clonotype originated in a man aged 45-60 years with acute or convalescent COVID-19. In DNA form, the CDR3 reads TGTGCCAGCAGCTTGACTAGCGGGAGACAAACCGGGGAGCTGTTTTTT. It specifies CASSLTSGRQTGELFF.